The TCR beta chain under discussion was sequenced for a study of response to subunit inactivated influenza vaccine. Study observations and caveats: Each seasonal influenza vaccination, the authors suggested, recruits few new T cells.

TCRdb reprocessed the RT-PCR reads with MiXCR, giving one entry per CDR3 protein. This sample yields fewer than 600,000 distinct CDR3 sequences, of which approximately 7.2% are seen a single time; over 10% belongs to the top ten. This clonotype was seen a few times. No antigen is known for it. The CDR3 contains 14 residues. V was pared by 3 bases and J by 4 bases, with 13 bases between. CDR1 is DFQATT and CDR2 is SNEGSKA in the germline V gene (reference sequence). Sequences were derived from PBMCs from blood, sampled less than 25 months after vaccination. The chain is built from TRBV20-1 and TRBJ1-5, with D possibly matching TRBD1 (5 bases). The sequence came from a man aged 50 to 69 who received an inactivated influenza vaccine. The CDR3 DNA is TGCAGTGCTAGTCCCGGGACGGGAAATCAGCCCCAGCATTTT. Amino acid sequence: CSASPGTGNQPQHF.